Sequencing of this T cell receptor (beta chain) was carried out in a study of cytotoxic CD8 clonotypes in ibrutinib-treated CLL. Broader study findings: Sustained-remission and progressing patients' sampling times differed.

Genomic DNA in an amount of roughly 2 micrograms was extracted from cryopreserved PBMCs and used for the preparation of TCR beta libraries. The repertoire was sequenced with immunoSEQ multiplex PCR; TCRdb's copy has only in-frame clones and lacks some. The sample lists about 120,000 clones; approximately 58% were seen once. This clone showed up just a few times. Its antigen is unidentified. Germline V gene sequence: CDR1 MDHEN, CDR2 SYDVKM. Between the trimmed V and J ends, which lost 1 base and 7 bases, there was a span of 16 bases. The CDR3 runs to 15 residues. This chain connects TRBV28 to TRBJ1-2; D perhaps matches TRBD1 (6 bases). Here the sequenced sample was PBMCs, taken after 24 months of ibrutinib treatment. The TCR comes from a human donor with chronic lymphocytic leukemia. The CDR3, as DNA: TGTGCCAGCAGTTTATATCACCAGGGACAAGGTGGCTACACCTTC. Its protein is CASSLYHQGQGGYTF.